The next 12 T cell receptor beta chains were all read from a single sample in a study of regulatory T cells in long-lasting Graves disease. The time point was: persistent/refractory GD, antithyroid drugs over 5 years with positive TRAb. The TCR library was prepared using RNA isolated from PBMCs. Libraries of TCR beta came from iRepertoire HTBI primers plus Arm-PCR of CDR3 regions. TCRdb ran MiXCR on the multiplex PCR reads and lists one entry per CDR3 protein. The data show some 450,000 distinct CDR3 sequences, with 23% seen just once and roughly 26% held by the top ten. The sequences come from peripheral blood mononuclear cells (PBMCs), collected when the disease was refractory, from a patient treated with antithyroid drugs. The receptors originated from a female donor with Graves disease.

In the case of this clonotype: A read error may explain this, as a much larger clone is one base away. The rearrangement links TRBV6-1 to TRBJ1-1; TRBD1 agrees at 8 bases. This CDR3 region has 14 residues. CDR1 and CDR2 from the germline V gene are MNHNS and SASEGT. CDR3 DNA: TGTGCCAGCTCCGGGGACAGGTTGAACGCTGAAGCTTTCTTT. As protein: CASSGDRLNAEAFF.

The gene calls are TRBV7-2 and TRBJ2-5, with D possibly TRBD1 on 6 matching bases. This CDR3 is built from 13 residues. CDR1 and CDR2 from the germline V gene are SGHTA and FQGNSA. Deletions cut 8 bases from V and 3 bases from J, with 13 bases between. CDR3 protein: CASGKWTEETQYF. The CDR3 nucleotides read TGTGCCAGCGGGAAGTGGACAGAAGAGACCCAGTACTTC. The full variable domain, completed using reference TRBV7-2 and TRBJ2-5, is GAGVSQSPSNKVTEKGKDVELRCDPISGHTALYWYRQSLGQGLEFLIYFQGNSAPDKSGLPSDRFSAERTGGSVSTLTIQRTQQEDSAVYLCASGKWTEETQYFGPGTRLLVL.

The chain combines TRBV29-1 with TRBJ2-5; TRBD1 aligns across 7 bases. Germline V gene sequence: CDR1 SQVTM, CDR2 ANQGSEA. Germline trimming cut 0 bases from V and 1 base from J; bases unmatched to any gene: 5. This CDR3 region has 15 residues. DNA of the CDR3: TGCAGCGTTGAAGATCGGGGACAGCCCCAAGAGACCCAGTACTTC. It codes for CSVEDRGQPQETQYF.

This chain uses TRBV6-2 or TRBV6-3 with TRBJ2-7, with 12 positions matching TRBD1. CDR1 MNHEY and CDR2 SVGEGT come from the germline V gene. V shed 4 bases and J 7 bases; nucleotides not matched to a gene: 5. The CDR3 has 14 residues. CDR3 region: CASSWDRGRGEQYF. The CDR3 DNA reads TGTGCCAGCAGTTGGGACAGGGGGCGAGGGGAGCAGTACTTC.

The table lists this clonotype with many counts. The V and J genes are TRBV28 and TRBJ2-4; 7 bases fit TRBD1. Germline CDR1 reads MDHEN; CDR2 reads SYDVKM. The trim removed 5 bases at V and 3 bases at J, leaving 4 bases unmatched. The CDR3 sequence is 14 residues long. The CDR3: CASSPDRVKNIQYF. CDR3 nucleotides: TGTGCCAGCAGTCCCGACAGGGTCAAAAACATTCAGTACTTC.

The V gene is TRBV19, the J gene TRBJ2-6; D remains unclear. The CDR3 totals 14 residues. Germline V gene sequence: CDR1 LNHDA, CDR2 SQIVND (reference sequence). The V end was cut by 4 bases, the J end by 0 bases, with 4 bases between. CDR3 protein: CASSTYSGANVLTF. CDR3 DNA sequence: TGTGCCAGTAGTACCTACTCTGGGGCCAACGTCCTGACTTTC. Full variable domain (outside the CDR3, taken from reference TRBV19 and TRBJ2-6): DGGITQSPKYLFRKEGQNVTLSCEQNLNHDAMYWYRQDPGQGLRLIYYSQIVNDFQKGDIAEGYSVSREKKESFPLTVTSAQKNPTAFYLCASSTYSGANVLTFGAGSRLTVL.

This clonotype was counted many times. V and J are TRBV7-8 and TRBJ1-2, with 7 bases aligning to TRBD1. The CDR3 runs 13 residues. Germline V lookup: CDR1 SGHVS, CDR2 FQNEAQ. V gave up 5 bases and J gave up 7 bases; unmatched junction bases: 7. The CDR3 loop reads CASSLTGLLGYTF. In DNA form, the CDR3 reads TGTGCCAGCAGCCTGACAGGGCTCCTTGGCTACACCTTC.

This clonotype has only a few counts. The CDR3 nucleotides are TGTGCCAGTAGTATTTTGGCGACTAATGAAAAACTGTTTTTT. Its translation is CASSILATNEKLFF. The rearrangement joins TRBV19 to TRBJ1-4; D remains ambiguous. This CDR3 contains 14 residues. Germline assignment: CDR1 LNHDA and CDR2 SQIVND (reference sequence). V lost 3 bases to trimming and J lost 2 bases, with 7 bases between them.

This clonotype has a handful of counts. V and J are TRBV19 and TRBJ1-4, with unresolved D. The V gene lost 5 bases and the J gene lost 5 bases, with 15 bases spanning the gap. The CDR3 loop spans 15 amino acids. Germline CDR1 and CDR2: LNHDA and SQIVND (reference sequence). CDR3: CASSGKVATNEKLFF. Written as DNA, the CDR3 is TGTGCCAGTAGTGGAAAAGTGGCGACAAATGAAAAACTGTTTTTT.

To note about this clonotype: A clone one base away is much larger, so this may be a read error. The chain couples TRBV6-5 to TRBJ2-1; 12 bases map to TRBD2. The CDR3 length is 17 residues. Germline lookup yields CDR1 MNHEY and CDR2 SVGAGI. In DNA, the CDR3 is TGTGCCAGCAATTACTGGCTAGCGGGAGGGGCGGACAATGAGCAGTTCTTC. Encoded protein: CASNYWLAGGADNEQFF.

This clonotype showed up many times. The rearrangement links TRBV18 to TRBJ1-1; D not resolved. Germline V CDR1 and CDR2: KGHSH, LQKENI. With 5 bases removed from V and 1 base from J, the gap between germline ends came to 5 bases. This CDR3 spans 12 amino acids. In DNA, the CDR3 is TGTGCCAGCTCAGAGCAGAACACTGAAGCTTTCTTT. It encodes CASSEQNTEAFF.

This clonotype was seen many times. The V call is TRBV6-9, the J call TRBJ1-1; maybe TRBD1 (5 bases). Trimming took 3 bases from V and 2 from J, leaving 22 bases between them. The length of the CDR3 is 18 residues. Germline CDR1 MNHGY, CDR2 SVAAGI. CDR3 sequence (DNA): TGTGCCAGCAGTTACGGATCGGCGGCCAGGGCCCTAAACACTGAAGCTTTCTTT. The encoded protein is CASSYGSAARALNTEAFF.